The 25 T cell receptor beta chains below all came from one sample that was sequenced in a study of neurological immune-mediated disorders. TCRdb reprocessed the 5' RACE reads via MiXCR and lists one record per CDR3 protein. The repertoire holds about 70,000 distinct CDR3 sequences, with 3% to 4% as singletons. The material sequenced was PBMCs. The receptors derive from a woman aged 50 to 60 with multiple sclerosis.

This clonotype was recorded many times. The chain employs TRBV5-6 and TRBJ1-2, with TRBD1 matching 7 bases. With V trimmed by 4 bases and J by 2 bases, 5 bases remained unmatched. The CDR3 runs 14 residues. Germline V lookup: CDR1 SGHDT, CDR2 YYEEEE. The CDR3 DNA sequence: TGTGCCAGCAGCCCCGGGGACAGAAACTATGGCTACACCTTC. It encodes CASSPGDRNYGYTF.

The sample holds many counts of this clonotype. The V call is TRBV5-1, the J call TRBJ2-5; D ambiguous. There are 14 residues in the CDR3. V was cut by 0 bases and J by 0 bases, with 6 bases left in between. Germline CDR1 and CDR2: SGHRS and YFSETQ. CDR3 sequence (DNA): TGCGCCAGCAGCTTGGTCGGCTACCAAGAGACCCAGTACTTC. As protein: CASSLVGYQETQYF.

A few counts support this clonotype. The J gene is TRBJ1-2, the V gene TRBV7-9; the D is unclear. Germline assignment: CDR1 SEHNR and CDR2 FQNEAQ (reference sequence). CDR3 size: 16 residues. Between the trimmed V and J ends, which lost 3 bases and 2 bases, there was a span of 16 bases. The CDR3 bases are TGTGCCAGCAGCTTTTACAGACTAAAGGGAAACTATGGCTACACCTTC. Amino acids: CASSFYRLKGNYGYTF.

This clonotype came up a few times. The CDR3 sequence: CASSLEALGEQFF. For the CDR3, the DNA is TGTGCCAGCAGCTTAGAGGCGCTGGGGGAGCAGTTCTTC. The gene calls are TRBV7-9 and TRBJ2-1; D ambiguous. This CDR3 comprises 13 residues. Between the trimmed V and J ends, which lost 1 base and 10 bases, there was a span of 11 bases. Germline CDR1 is SEHNR and CDR2 is FQNEAQ (reference sequence). The variable domain in full, completed from reference TRBV7-9 and TRBJ2-1, reads DTGVSQNPRHKITKRGQNVTFRCDPISEHNRLYWYRQTLGQGPEFLTYFQNEAQLEKSRLLSDRFSAERPKGSFSTLEIQRTEQGDSAMYLCASSLEALGEQFFGPGTRLTVL.

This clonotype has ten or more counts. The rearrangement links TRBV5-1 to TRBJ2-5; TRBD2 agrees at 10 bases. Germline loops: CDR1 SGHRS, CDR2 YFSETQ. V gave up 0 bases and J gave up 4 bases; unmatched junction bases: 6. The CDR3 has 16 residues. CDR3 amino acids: CASSLVGLAGAETQYF. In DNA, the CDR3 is TGCGCCAGCAGCTTGGTGGGGCTAGCGGGAGCAGAGACCCAGTACTTC.

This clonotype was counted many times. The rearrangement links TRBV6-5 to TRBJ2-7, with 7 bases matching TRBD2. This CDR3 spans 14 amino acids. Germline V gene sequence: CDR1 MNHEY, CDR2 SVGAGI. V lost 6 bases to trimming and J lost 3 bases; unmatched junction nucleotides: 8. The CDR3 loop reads CASRMGGKFYEQYF. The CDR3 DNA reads TGTGCCAGCAGGATGGGAGGGAAGTTCTACGAGCAGTACTTC.

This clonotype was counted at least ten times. The CDR3, as DNA: TGCGCCAGCAGCATAGGACCAGATCAGCCCCAGCATTTT. It is translated as CASSIGPDQPQHF. The V call is TRBV5-1, the J call TRBJ1-5; D is uncertain. This CDR3 has 13 residues. Between the trimmed V and J ends, which lost 4 bases and 5 bases, there was a span of 10 bases. CDR1 is SGHRS, CDR2 YFSETQ, per germline.

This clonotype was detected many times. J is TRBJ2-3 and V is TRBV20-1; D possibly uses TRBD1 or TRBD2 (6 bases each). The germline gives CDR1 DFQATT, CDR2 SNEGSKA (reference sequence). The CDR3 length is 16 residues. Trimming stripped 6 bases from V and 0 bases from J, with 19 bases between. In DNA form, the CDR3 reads TGCAGTGCGCATACAGGGAGGTGGGGGAGCACAGATACGCAGTATTTT. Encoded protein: CSAHTGRWGSTDTQYF.

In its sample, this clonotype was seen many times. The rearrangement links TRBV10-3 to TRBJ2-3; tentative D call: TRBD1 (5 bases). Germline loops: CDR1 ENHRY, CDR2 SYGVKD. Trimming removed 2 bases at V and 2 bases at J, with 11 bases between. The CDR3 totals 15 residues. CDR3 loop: CAISEDWTHTDTQYF. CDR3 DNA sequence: TGTGCCATCAGTGAGGACTGGACACACACAGATACGCAGTATTTT.

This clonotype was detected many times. The CDR3 DNA reads as TGTGCCAGCAGTTACCCCTCGACAGGGCGCCCTGGCTACACCTTC. Its protein is CASSYPSTGRPGYTF. This chain joins TRBV6-2 or TRBV6-3 and TRBJ1-2, with 7 bases lining up with TRBD1. The CDR3 has 15 residues. V shed 2 bases and J 7 bases; nucleotides not matched to a gene: 10. The V gene's germline CDR1 is MNHEY and CDR2 SVGEGT.

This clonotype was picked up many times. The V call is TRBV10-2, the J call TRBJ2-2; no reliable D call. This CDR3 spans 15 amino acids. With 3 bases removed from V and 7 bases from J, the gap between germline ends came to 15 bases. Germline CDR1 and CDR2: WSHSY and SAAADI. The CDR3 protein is CASSEVRGLIGELFF. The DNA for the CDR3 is TGCGCCAGCAGTGAAGTTCGCGGTTTGATCGGGGAGCTGTTTTTT.

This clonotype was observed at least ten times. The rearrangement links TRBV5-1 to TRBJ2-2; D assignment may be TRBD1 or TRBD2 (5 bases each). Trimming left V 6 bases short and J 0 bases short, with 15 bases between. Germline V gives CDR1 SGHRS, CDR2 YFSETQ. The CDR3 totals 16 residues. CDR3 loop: CASTIEGPTNTGELFF. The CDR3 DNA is TGCGCCAGCACCATTGAGGGGCCTACGAACACCGGGGAGCTGTTTTTT.

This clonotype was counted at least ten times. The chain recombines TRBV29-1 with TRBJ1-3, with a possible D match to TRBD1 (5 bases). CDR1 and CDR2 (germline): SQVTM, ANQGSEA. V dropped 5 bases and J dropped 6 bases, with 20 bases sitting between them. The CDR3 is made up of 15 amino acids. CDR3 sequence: CSVQITGNIANTIYF. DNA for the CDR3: TGCAGCGTTCAGATAACAGGAAACATCGCAAACACCATATATTTT.

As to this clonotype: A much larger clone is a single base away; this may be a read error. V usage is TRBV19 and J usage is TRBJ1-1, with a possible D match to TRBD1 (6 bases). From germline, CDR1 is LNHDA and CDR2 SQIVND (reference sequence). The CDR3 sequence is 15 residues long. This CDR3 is CASAARGTLNIEAFF. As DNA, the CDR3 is TGTGCCAGTGCGGCCAGGGGAACCTTGAACATTGAAGCTTTCTTT.

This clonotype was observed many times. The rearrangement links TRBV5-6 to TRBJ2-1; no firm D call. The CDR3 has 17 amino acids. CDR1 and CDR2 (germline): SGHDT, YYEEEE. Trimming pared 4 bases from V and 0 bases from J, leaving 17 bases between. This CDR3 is CASSPRPGRRSYNEQFF. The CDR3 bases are TGTGCCAGCAGCCCCCGGCCGGGCAGACGCTCCTACAATGAGCAGTTCTTC. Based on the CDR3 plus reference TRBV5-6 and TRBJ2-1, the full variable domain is DAGVTQSPTHLIKTRGQQVTLRCSPKSGHDTVSWYQQALGQGPQFIFQYYEEEERQRGNFPDRFSGHQFPNYSSELNVNALLLGDSALYLCASSPRPGRRSYNEQFFGPGTRLTVL.

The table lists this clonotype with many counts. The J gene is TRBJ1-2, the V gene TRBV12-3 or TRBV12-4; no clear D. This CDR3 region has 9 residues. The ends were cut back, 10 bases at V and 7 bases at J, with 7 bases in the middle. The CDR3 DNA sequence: TGTGCCACCGACCCTGGCTACACCTTC. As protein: CATDPGYTF.

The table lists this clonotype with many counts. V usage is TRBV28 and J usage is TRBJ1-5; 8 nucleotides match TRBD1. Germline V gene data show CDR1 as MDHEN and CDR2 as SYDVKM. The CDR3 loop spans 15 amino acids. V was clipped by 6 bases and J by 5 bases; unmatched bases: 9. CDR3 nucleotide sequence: TGTGCCAGCAGAATTCCAGGGGGCTTCTATCAGCCCCAGCATTTT. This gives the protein CASRIPGGFYQPQHF.

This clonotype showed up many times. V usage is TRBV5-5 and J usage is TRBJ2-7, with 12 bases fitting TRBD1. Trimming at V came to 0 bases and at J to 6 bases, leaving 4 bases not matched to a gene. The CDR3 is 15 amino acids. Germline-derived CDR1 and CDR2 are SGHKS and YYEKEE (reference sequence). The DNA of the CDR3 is TGTGCCAGCAGCTTGGTGGGGACAGGGGGCTCCGAGCAGTACGTC. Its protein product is CASSLVGTGGSEQYV.

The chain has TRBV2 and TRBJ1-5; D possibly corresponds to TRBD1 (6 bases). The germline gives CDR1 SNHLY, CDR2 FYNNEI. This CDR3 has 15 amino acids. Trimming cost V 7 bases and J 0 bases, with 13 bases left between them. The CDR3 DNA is TGTGCCAGCACCGGACAGATTCTTAGCAATCAGCCCCAGCATTTT. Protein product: CASTGQILSNQPQHF.

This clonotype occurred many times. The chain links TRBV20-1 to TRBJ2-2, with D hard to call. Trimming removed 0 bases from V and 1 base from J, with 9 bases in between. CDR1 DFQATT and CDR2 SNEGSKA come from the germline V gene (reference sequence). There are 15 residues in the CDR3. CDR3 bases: TGCAGTGCTAGAGACCCATCCGGGAACACCGGGGAGCTGTTTTTT. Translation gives CSARDPSGNTGELFF.

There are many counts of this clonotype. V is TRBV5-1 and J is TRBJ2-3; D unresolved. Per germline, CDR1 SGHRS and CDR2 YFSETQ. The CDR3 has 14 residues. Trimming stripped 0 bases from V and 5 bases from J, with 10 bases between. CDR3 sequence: CASSLAGVGDTQYF. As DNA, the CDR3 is TGCGCCAGCAGCTTGGCCGGCGTAGGAGATACGCAGTATTTT. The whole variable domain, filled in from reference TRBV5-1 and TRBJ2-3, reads KAGVTQTPRYLIKTRGQQVTLSCSPISGHRSVSWYQQTPGQGLQFLFEYFSETQRNKGNFPGRFSGRQFSNSRSEMNVSTLELGDSALYLCASSLAGVGDTQYFGPGTRLTVL.

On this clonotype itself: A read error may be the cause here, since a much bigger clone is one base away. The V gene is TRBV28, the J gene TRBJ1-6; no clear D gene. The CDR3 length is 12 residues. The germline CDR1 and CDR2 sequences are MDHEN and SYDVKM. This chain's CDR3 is CASTEYNSPLNF. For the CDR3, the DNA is TGTGCCAGTACAGAGTATAATTCACCCCTCAACTTT.

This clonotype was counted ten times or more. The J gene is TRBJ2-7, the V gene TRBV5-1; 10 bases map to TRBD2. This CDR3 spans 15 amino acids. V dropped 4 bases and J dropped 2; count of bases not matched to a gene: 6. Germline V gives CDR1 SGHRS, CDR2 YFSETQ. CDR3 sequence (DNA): TGCGCCAGCAGCCGGGCACTAGCGGGAACCTACGAGCAGTACTTC. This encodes CASSRALAGTYEQYF.

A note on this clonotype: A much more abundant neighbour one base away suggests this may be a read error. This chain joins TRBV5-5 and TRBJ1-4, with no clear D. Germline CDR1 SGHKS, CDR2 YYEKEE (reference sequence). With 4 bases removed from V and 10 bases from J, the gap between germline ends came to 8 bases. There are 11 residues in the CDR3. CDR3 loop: CASSDVRKLFF. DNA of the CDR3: TGTGCCAGCAGCGATGTGAGAAAACTGTTTTTT.

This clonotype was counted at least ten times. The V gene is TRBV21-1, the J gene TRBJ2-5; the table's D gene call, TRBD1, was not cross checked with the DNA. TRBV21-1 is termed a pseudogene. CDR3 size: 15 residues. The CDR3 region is CASSLGQRGEETQYF. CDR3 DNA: TGTGCCAGCAGCCTGGGACAGAGAGGGGAGGAGACCCAGTACTTC.